These T cell receptor beta chains were read from a single sample in a study of T cell changes during pregnancy in multiple sclerosis. Sequencing was performed with immunoSEQ multiplex PCR; in TCRdb, only in-frame clones are kept and a portion is missing. Of around 57,000 clones in the sample, roughly nine tenths were seen once. Sequencing used peripheral blood, obtained after pregnancy. The receptors were gathered from a female donor in good health, enrolled as a control in a pregnancy study. The CDR3 runs from the conserved cysteine through the conserved F or W. The D gene is left open where the match is weak. Expanded clones are given a class, and other clones once, few, many or no size at all.

>TRBV27|TRBD1|-|TRBJ1-1
TGTGCCAGCAGTTCGACAGGGATCACTGAAGCTTTCTTT
CASSSTGITEAFF
>TRBV5-1|TRBD1|-|TRBJ2-2
TGCGCCAGCAGCTTAGGGACAGGGTCGCACGGGGAGCTGTTTTTT
CASSLGTGSHGELFF
>TRBV9|-|-|TRBJ2-3
TGTGCCAGCAGCGTAGAGGGACTTGTTCTCACAGATACGCAGTATTTT
CASSVEGLVLTDTQYF
>TRBV2|TRBD1|-|TRBJ2-1
TGTGCCAGCAGCGGGGACAGTCGACCTTTCGTGCAGTTCTTC
CASSGDSRPFVQFF
>TRBV13|TRBD1|-|TRBJ1-1
TGTGCCAGCAGCGCCGCCGGACAGGGGAACACTGAAGCTTTCTTT
CASSAAGQGNTEAFF
>TRBV29-1|-|-|TRBJ1-1
TGCAGCGGCGGGCTAACGCCTAACACTGAAGCTTTCTTT
CSGGLTPNTEAFF
>TRBV4-3|-|-|TRBJ1-6
TGCGCCAGCAGCCAAGAATTCAGGGGTAATTCACCCCTCCACTTT
CASSQEFRGNSPLHF
>TRBV6-5|-|-|TRBJ1-1
TGTGCCAGCAGTTACCGTATCGGGTTAACGGCTGAAGCTTTCTTT
CASSYRIGLTAEAFF
>TRBV29-1|-|-|TRBJ2-3
TGCAGCGTTCTCCCGTTCGGGGTAGTCACAGATACGCAGTATTTT
CSVLPFGVVTDTQYF
>TRBV5-1|-|-|TRBJ2-2
TGCGCCAGCAGCTCACAGGGGGGGACCGGGGAGCTGTTTTTT
CASSSQGGTGELFF
>TRBV4-2|-|-|TRBJ2-5
TGTGCCAGCAGCCAGCCACAGGGACAAGAGACCCAGTACTTC
CASSQPQGQETQYF
>TRBV2|-|-|TRBJ1-1
TGTGCCAGCAGTGTAAACACTGAAGCTTTCTTT
CASSVNTEAFF
>TRBV7-2|-|-|TRBJ1-2
TGTGCCAGCAGCTTAAACTCGGTGCCGGTTACGACTAACTATGGCTACACCTTC
CASSLNSVPVTTNYGYTF
>TRBV6-6|-|-|TRBJ1-4
TGTGCCAGCAGCCGCCAAGTCAGGGGTAATGAAAAACTGTTTTTT
CASSRQVRGNEKLFF
>TRBV7-8|-|-|TRBJ1-4
TGTGCCAGCAGCCCGGACAGCCGACCTGAAAAACTGTTTTTT
CASSPDSRPEKLFF
>TRBV5-6|TRBD2|-|TRBJ2-3
TGTGCCAGCAGCTTGGACAGCGGGGTTGGCTTTGGGGCAGATACGCAGTATTTT
CASSLDSGVGFGADTQYF
>TRBV5-1|TRBD1|-|TRBJ1-1
TGCGCCAGCAGCTCGGGACAGTGGTCTAACTTGAACACTGAAGCTTTCTTT
CASSSGQWSNLNTEAFF
>TRBV5-6|-|-|TRBJ1-1
TGTGCCAGCAGCTTGGGACAGAGGAACACTGAAGCTTTCTTT
CASSLGQRNTEAFF
>TRBV9|-|-|TRBJ1-5
TGTGCCAGCAGCCCCCTGGGGGGTTTCAATCAGCCCCAGCATTTT
CASSPLGGFNQPQHF
>TRBV11-3|-|-|TRBJ2-2
TGTGCCAGCACCGAACAGTCGAACACCGGGGAGCTGTTTTTT
CASTEQSNTGELFF
>TRBV15|-|-|TRBJ2-1
TGTGCCACCCAGGGGAGTGTGGGGAGAAGTGAGCAGTTCTTC
CATQGSVGRSEQFF
>TRBV4-3|-|-|TRBJ2-2
TGCGCCAGCAGCCTCTCAATGCGGGGTTCCGGGGAGCTGTTTTTT
CASSLSMRGSGELFF
>TRBV2|-|-|TRBJ2-3
TGTGCCAGCACCTTAGACAGAATCACAGATACGCAGTATTTT
CASTLDRITDTQYF
>TRBV19|-|once|TRBJ1-2
TGTGCCAGTAGTCCCCGGGGGGGACACCACAGAGAGGGTTTCGACGGCTACACCTTC
CASSPRGGHHREGFDGYTF
>TRBV4-3|-|-|TRBJ1-5
TGCGCCAGCAGCCAAGGGACGGGGAATCAGCCCCAGCATTTT
CASSQGTGNQPQHF
>TRBV19|-|-|TRBJ2-1
TGTGCCAGTAGTATTGTTCAGGGTAGCTCCTACAATGAGCAGTTCTTC
CASSIVQGSSYNEQFF
>TRBV2|TRBD2|-|TRBJ2-2
TGTGCCAGCAGAAATAGCGGGGGGGCCAGTGCCGGGGAGCTGTTTTTT
CASRNSGGASAGELFF
>TRBV19|TRBD1|-|TRBJ1-1
TGTGCCAGTAGTTCCCGAGGGACAGGATGGACTGAAGCTTTCTTT
CASSSRGTGWTEAFF